The 32 T cell receptor beta chains below all came from one sample that was sequenced in a study of CD8+ T cells in alopecia areata. Isolated RNA was reverse transcribed into cDNA used as the sequencing template. Here immunoSEQ multiplex PCR was the method, and the copy in TCRdb shows in-frame clones only, minus some. The table includes about 99,000 clones, around 84% detected once. Indicated treatment: oral pan-JAK inhibitor, 5-10 mg twice daily. Source: CD8+ T cells sorted from blood, taken between weeks 30 and 35, from a patient treated with tofacitinib. These receptors originate from a human donor with alopecia areata.

The chain recombines TRBV2 with TRBJ2-1, with 10 bases that match TRBD2. V trimming: 4 bases; J trimming: 2 bases; junction bases outside the gene matches: 5. CDR3 length: 16 residues. The V gene's germline CDR1 is SNHLY and CDR2 FYNNEI. The CDR3 sequence is CASSGTSGSPYNEQFF. CDR3 nucleotide sequence: TGTGCCAGCAGTGGGACTAGCGGAAGCCCCTACAATGAGCAGTTCTTC.

The gene calls are TRBV27 and TRBJ2-7, with a tentative D call TRBD1 (6 bases). The germline CDR1 and CDR2 sequences are MNHEY and SMNVEV (reference sequence). The CDR3 totals 16 residues. Trimming removed 2 bases at V and 5 bases at J, with 19 bases between. For the CDR3, the DNA is TGTGCCAGCAGTTTAGGTTCGGGACAAGCCTTCCACGAGCAGTACTTC. Protein: CASSLGSGQAFHEQYF.

Of note for this clone: Likely a read error: the CDR3 ends without its conserved phenylalanine or tryptophan. J is TRBJ2-2 and V is TRBV7-6; D ambiguous. Germline CDR1 is SGHVS and CDR2 is FNYEAQ. CDR3 length: 13 amino acids. The DNA of the CDR3 is TGTGCCATCAGCAGCGTTCCCACCGGGGAGCTGTTTCTT. Its translation is CAISSVPTGELFL.

V gene TRBV7-9 combines with J gene TRBJ2-7; 13 nucleotides align to TRBD2. The CDR3 is 17 amino acids. Germline V gene sequence: CDR1 SEHNR, CDR2 FQNEAQ (reference sequence). With 11 bases clipped from V and 1 base from J, the junction kept 14 bases outside the gene matches. The CDR3 DNA reads as TGTGCCTCCAAAGGACTAGCGGGAGTGACGGCTTCCTACGAGCAGTACTTC. It encodes CASKGLAGVTASYEQYF.

The chain recombines TRBV7-9 with TRBJ1-2; D uncertain. V lost 3 bases, J lost 1 base, and 9 bases lay in between. CDR1 SEHNR and CDR2 FQNEAQ come from the germline V gene (reference sequence). CDR3 length: 14 residues. This CDR3 is CASSFAQVNYGYTF. The DNA of the CDR3 is TGTGCCAGCAGCTTCGCCCAAGTTAACTATGGCTACACCTTC.

The chain has TRBV7-9 and TRBJ1-1; D is unresolved. The germline V gene has CDR1 SEHNR and CDR2 FQNEAQ (reference sequence). The length of the CDR3 is 12 residues. Trimming cost V 4 bases and J 8 bases, with 11 bases left between them. CDR3 sequence (DNA): TGTGCCAGCAGCTCAGGACCGCCGGAAGCTTTCTTT. Translation: CASSSGPPEAFF. Combining the CDR3 with reference TRBV7-9 and TRBJ1-1 gives the whole variable domain DTGVSQNPRHKITKRGQNVTFRCDPISEHNRLYWYRQTLGQGPEFLTYFQNEAQLEKSRLLSDRFSAERPKGSFSTLEIQRTEQGDSAMYLCASSSGPPEAFFGQGTRLTVV.

The rearrangement uses TRBV29-1 and TRBJ1-1; no clear D. The CDR3 length is 11 residues. Trimming removed 7 bases at V and 1 base at J, with 7 bases between. Germline loops: CDR1 SQVTM, CDR2 ANQGSEA. The CDR3 loop reads CSGERNTEAFF. In DNA, the CDR3 is TGCAGCGGAGAACGGAACACTGAAGCTTTCTTT.

This chain connects TRBV9 to TRBJ1-3, with D maybe TRBD1 (5 bases). This CDR3 has 17 amino acids. From germline, CDR1 is SGDLS and CDR2 YYNGEE. Trimming took off 0 bases at V and 0 bases at J, with 13 bases between the two ends. In nucleotides, the CDR3 is TGTGCCAGCAGCGTAGACGGGACCGGCGCCTCTGGAAACACCATATATTTT. This gives the protein CASSVDGTGASGNTIYF. Together with reference TRBV9 and TRBJ1-3, the CDR3 gives the full variable domain: DSGVTQTPKHLITATGQRVTLRCSPRSGDLSVYWYQQSLDQGLQFLIQYYNGEERAKGNILERFSAQQFPDLHSELNLSSLELGDSALYFCASSVDGTGASGNTIYFGEGSWLTVV.

The V gene is TRBV7-9, the J gene TRBJ2-7; 9 positions match TRBD1. V was pared by 3 bases and J by 5 bases, with 2 bases of the junction left unmatched. Germline V gives CDR1 SEHNR, CDR2 FQNEAQ (reference sequence). The CDR3 consists of 13 residues. CDR3 region: CASSLDRGHEQYF. The CDR3 region has the DNA TGTGCCAGCAGCTTGGACAGGGGCCACGAGCAGTACTTC.

The V and J genes are TRBV29-1 and TRBJ2-3; a weak D match, TRBD2 (6 bases). The CDR3 consists of 15 residues. V lost 3 bases and J lost 2, with 15 bases in between. Germline V gene data show CDR1 as SQVTM and CDR2 as ANQGSEA. The CDR3 sequence: CSVDGGETTTDTQYF. The CDR3 DNA sequence: TGCAGCGTTGATGGCGGGGAGACTACCACAGATACGCAGTATTTT.

The genes are TRBV19 and TRBJ2-7; D remains ambiguous. The V end was cut by 0 bases, the J end by 5 bases, with 11 bases between. Germline CDR1 reads LNHDA; CDR2 reads SQIVND (reference sequence). CDR3 length: 14 residues. CDR3 protein: CASSIDHGRHEQYF. In DNA, the CDR3 is TGTGCCAGTAGTATAGATCACGGCAGGCACGAGCAGTACTTC.

This chain links TRBV10-3 with TRBJ1-2; no definite D call. Trimming left V 0 bases short and J 0 bases short, with 20 bases between. This CDR3 is 19 amino acids long. Germline CDR1 ENHRY, CDR2 SYGVKD. This CDR3 is CAISESAGRPYSANYGYTF. The CDR3 DNA reads as TGTGCCATCAGTGAGTCGGCAGGCCGACCATACTCAGCTAACTATGGCTACACCTTC.

This clone was observed once. This chain links TRBV25-1 with TRBJ1-3, with unresolved D. Germline CDR1 MGHDK, CDR2 SYGVNS. Trimming removed 7 bases at V and 0 bases at J, with 4 bases between. The CDR3 sequence is 12 residues long. Here the CDR3 DNA reads TGTGCCAGCAAGGACTCTGGAAACACCATATATTTT. It specifies CASKDSGNTIYF.

Comment on this clone: A far larger clone is only one base removed, so a read error is likely. The J gene is TRBJ2-1, the V gene TRBV10-3; D unclear. This CDR3 comprises 13 residues. The germline V gene encodes CDR1 ENHRY and CDR2 SYGVKD. Trimming left V 3 bases short and J 5 bases short, with 8 bases between. The DNA of the CDR3 is TGTGCCATCAGTGACACGGCTAACAATGAGCAGTTCTTC. Translated, it gives CAISDTANNEQFF.

The V call is TRBV5-4, the J call TRBJ2-3; 7 bases match TRBD1. From germline, CDR1 is SGHNT and CDR2 YYREEE (reference sequence). CDR3 length: 15 amino acids. The junction had 9 bases not matched to a gene; V was cut back by 6 bases and J by 2 bases. This CDR3 reads CASTYRDSPTDTQYF. The CDR3 region has the DNA TGTGCCAGCACGTACCGGGACAGCCCCACAGATACGCAGTATTTT.

The CDR3 DNA sequence: TGTGCCAGCAGCGACTACAACCCAGACAGGACCCTCTCCTACAATGAGCAGTTCTTC. It translates to CASSDYNPDRTLSYNEQFF. The V gene is TRBV11-2, the J gene TRBJ2-1; weak D call: TRBD1 (6 bases). The germline V gene has CDR1 SGHAT and CDR2 FQNNGV. The CDR3 runs 19 residues. Trimming took 5 bases from V and 0 from J, leaving 23 bases between them.

The chain has TRBV19 and TRBJ2-3; maybe TRBD2 (6 bases). The CDR3 length is 16 residues. V lost 4 bases and J 4 bases, leaving 18 bases between the germline ends. The germline CDR1 and CDR2 sequences are LNHDA and SQIVND (reference sequence). CDR3 nucleotide sequence: TGTGCCAGTAGTACTCGGGACTCCAAGGTCGCAGATACGCAGTATTTT. Translation gives CASSTRDSKVADTQYF.

This rearrangement joins TRBV7-9 to TRBJ1-2; 10 bases match TRBD1. Germline V gene data show CDR1 as SEHNR and CDR2 as FQNEAQ (reference sequence). The CDR3 runs 16 residues. The V and J ends lost 7 bases and 6 bases, in that order; junction bases with no gene match: 14. DNA of the CDR3: TGTGCCAGCACCCCCTACAATGACAGGGGGCAACATGGCTACACCTTC. This encodes CASTPYNDRGQHGYTF.

This sequence joins TRBV29-1 and TRBJ2-1, with a possible D match to TRBD2 (5 bases). Trimming left V 6 bases short and J 10 bases short, with 16 bases between. The CDR3 covers 12 residues. The V gene's germline CDR1 is SQVTM and CDR2 ANQGSEA. CDR3 region: CSVPDGPGEQFF. In DNA form, the CDR3 reads TGCAGCGTCCCGGACGGGCCGGGGGAGCAGTTCTTC.

The chain uses TRBV29-1 and TRBJ1-1; D gene unclear. Trimming took off 8 bases at V and 3 bases at J, with 10 bases between the two ends. Per germline, CDR1 SQVTM and CDR2 ANQGSEA. The CDR3 spans 11 residues. Here the CDR3 reads CSTDPDTEAFF. The CDR3, as DNA: TGCAGCACTGACCCGGACACTGAAGCTTTCTTT.

The chain has TRBV7-6 and TRBJ2-1; a possible D gene is TRBD2 (5 bases). The germline CDR1 and CDR2 sequences are SGHVS and FNYEAQ. Trimming removed 4 bases at V and 7 bases at J, with 14 bases between. CDR3 length: 14 residues. CDR3 nucleotides: TGTGCCAGCAGCTCAAGGACTGATACAAATGAGCAGTTCTTC. It codes for CASSSRTDTNEQFF.

The chain couples TRBV18 to TRBJ2-7; unclear D gene. CDR1 and CDR2 (germline): KGHSH, LQKENI. Deletions cut 0 bases from V and 6 bases from J, with 18 bases between. The CDR3 is 16 amino acids. The CDR3 sequence is CASSPPSGSISLEQYF. The CDR3 nucleotides read TGTGCCAGCTCACCACCGTCCGGATCGATCTCTCTCGAGCAGTACTTC.

The chain recombines TRBV30 with TRBJ1-1; D is ambiguous. The CDR3 runs 12 residues. The V end was cut by 4 bases, the J end by 0 bases, with 6 bases between. The germline V gene encodes CDR1 GTSNPN and CDR2 SVGIG (reference sequence). The chain's CDR3 is CAWTQVNTEAFF. As DNA, the CDR3 is TGTGCCTGGACCCAGGTGAACACTGAAGCTTTCTTT.

The sample holds one count of this clone. The rearrangement links TRBV7-9 to TRBJ2-3; no clear D gene. V was trimmed by 4 bases and J by 4 bases, leaving 15 bases between them. The V gene's germline CDR1 is SEHNR and CDR2 FQNEAQ (reference sequence). The CDR3 contains 15 residues. The CDR3 DNA sequence: TGTGCCAGCAGCTCACCCCGGGCGTCGGCAGATACGCAGTATTTT. The encoded protein is CASSSPRASADTQYF.

This rearrangement joins TRBV29-1 to TRBJ2-7; possibly TRBD1 for D (6 bases). The V end lost 1 base, the J end lost 3 bases, and 10 bases lay between the germline ends. Per germline, CDR1 SQVTM and CDR2 ANQGSEA. This CDR3 is 13 amino acids long. CDR3 residues: CSVEVRDNYEQYF. The CDR3 nucleotides read TGCAGCGTTGAAGTCCGGGACAACTACGAGCAGTACTTC.

The chain couples TRBV6-6 to TRBJ2-4, with D tentatively TRBD1 or TRBD2 (6 bases each). This CDR3 has 15 amino acids. Germline CDR1 and CDR2: MNHNY and SVGAGI (reference sequence). Deletions cut 6 bases from V and 5 bases from J, with 17 bases between. Here the CDR3 DNA reads TGTGCCAGCAGCCCGGAGGGGGGTGCGGAAAACATTCAGTACTTC. This sequence encodes CASSPEGGAENIQYF.

As for this clone: The conserved closing phenylalanine or tryptophan is absent in this CDR3, likely reflecting a read error. The DNA is omitted, as the CDR3 cannot be located on it reliably, and the CDR3 follows TCRdb's listing. This chain joins TRBV7-9 and TRBJ2-7; the listed D gene, TRBD1, was not tested against the DNA. The germline gives CDR1 SEHNR, CDR2 FQNEAQ (reference sequence). Including both end residues, the CDR3 is 17 amino acids long. Here the CDR3 reads CASSWLGQGGMDAPWTG.

This clone was counted between two and nine times. This sample includes further DNA sequences coding for the same CDR3. This chain connects TRBV19 to TRBJ2-1; D is tentatively TRBD1 or TRBD2 (7 bases each). The V gene lost 5 bases and the J gene lost 3 bases, with 11 bases spanning the gap. The CDR3 has 14 amino acids. Germline loops: CDR1 LNHDA, CDR2 SQIVND (reference sequence). CDR3 in DNA: TGTGCCAGTAGTTCAGGGGGGGACTACAATGAGCAGTTCTTC. Amino acid sequence: CASSSGGDYNEQFF.

This chain joins TRBV18 and TRBJ1-2; 8 bases match TRBD1. The CDR3 is 14 amino acids. Germline V gene data show CDR1 as KGHSH and CDR2 as LQKENI. After removal of 3 bases from V and 4 bases from J, the junction contained 4 bases not matched to a gene. CDR3 nucleotide sequence: TGTGCCAGCTCACCCGGACAGGGACTCTATGGCTACACCTTC. Translation: CASSPGQGLYGYTF.

This clone was seen only a few times. The rearrangement uses TRBV9 and TRBJ1-2; D is undetermined. V was shortened by 3 bases and J by 8 bases, with 11 bases between the two germline ends. CDR1 is SGDLS, CDR2 YYNGEE, per germline. The CDR3 is made up of 12 amino acids. As DNA, the CDR3 is TGTGCCAGCAGCGGATACAGCTTAGGCTACACCTTC. Its protein product is CASSGYSLGYTF.

The V gene is TRBV2, the J gene TRBJ1-1; no clear D gene. The CDR3 runs 13 residues. Germline loops: CDR1 SNHLY, CDR2 FYNNEI. Trimming stripped 4 bases from V and 4 bases from J, with 10 bases between. The CDR3 reads CASSGMFPTEAFF. The CDR3 DNA is TGTGCCAGCAGTGGGATGTTTCCCACTGAAGCTTTCTTT. Based on the CDR3 plus reference TRBV2 and TRBJ1-1, the full variable domain is EPEVTQTPSHQVTQMGQEVILRCVPISNHLYFYWYRQILGQKVEFLVSFYNNEISEKSEIFDDQFSVERPDGSNFTLKIRSTKLEDSAMYFCASSGMFPTEAFFGQGTRLTVV.

The chain recombines TRBV7-9 with TRBJ2-1, with 9 bases fitting TRBD2. There are 16 residues in the CDR3. The V and J ends lost 3 bases and 10 bases, in that order; junction bases with no gene match: 13. From germline, CDR1 is SEHNR and CDR2 FQNEAQ (reference sequence). CDR3 loop: CASSFARAGGLEEQFF. In DNA, the CDR3 is TGTGCCAGCAGCTTCGCGCGGGCGGGGGGGCTGGAGGAGCAGTTCTTC.